These 25 T cell receptor beta chains originate from one sample sequenced in a study of shared clonotypes between healthy human individuals. Measured with immunoSEQ multiplex PCR; TCRdb has only the in-frame clones, and not every one. The repertoire holds 950,000 to 1,300,000 clones, with 70% to 80% as singletons. The material sequenced was memory CD4+ T cells sorted from blood. Subset meaning: CD45RA-negative fraction. Receptor source: a man between 18 and 35 years old in good health.

This clone was picked up a small number of times. The chain has TRBV7-2 and TRBJ2-7; 11 bases fit TRBD1. This CDR3 region has 13 residues. V trimming: 5 bases; J trimming: 6 bases; junction bases outside the gene matches: 3. The germline CDR1 and CDR2 sequences are SGHTA and FQGNSA. The CDR3 DNA sequence: TGTGCCAGCAGCAGGGACAGGGGGGCCGAGCAGTACTTC. This codes for CASSRDRGAEQYF.

This clone has a handful of counts. The gene calls are TRBV19 and TRBJ2-7; 10 positions match TRBD2. Looked up from germline, CDR1 is LNHDA and CDR2 is SQIVND (reference sequence). J lost 0 bases, V lost 2 bases, and 4 bases had no gene match. This CDR3 is built from 16 residues. Written as DNA, the CDR3 is TGTGCCAGTAGTATAAGGGGACTAGCGACCTCCTACGAGCAGTACTTC. This sequence encodes CASSIRGLATSYEQYF.

This clone appeared a few times. This chain links TRBV6-1 with TRBJ1-3, with D unclear. The germline V and J ends were trimmed by 7 bases and 0 bases, with 7 bases remaining between them. CDR3 length equals 13 residues. Germline lookup yields CDR1 MNHNS and CDR2 SASEGT. CDR3 protein: CASKASSGNTIYF. The DNA of the CDR3 is TGTGCCAGCAAAGCAAGCTCTGGAAACACCATATATTTT.

This clone came up once. V usage is TRBV10-3 and J usage is TRBJ2-1; D possibly matches TRBD1 or TRBD2 (6 bases each). CDR1 ENHRY and CDR2 SYGVKD come from the germline V gene. V lost 0 bases, J lost 5 bases, and 14 bases lay in between. The CDR3 contains 16 residues. Written as DNA, the CDR3 is TGTGCCATCAGTGAGTCTGGGGGGCAGGTTGACAATGAGCAGTTCTTC. It translates to CAISESGGQVDNEQFF.

The chain links TRBV2 to TRBJ1-5; 10 bases map to TRBD1. With 10 bases clipped from V and 4 bases from J, the junction kept 7 bases outside the gene matches. The CDR3 extends over 14 amino acids. Per the germline V gene, CDR1 is SNHLY and CDR2 is FYNNEI. CDR3 sequence reads: CATGRDRGNQPQHF. CDR3 sequence (DNA): TGTGCCACAGGGAGGGACAGGGGAAATCAGCCCCAGCATTTT.

About this clone: The identical CDR3 is also encoded by other nucleotide sequences in the sample. V usage is TRBV7-2 and J usage is TRBJ1-4; D possibly corresponds to TRBD1 (6 bases). The CDR3 contains 14 residues. Per germline, CDR1 SGHTA and CDR2 FQGNSA. Trimming stripped 5 bases from V and 3 bases from J, with 10 bases between. The CDR3 region is CASSRGGPNEKLFF. The CDR3 DNA is TGTGCCAGCAGCCGAGGGGGACCTAATGAAAAACTGTTTTTT. Together with reference TRBV7-2 and TRBJ1-4, the CDR3 gives the full variable domain: GAGVSQSPSNKVTEKGKDVELRCDPISGHTALYWYRQSLGQGLEFLIYFQGNSAPDKSGLPSDRFSAERTGGSVSTLTIQRTQQEDSAVYLCASSRGGPNEKLFFGSGTQLSVL.

V usage is TRBV6-1 and J usage is TRBJ1-1; D perhaps matches TRBD1 (5 bases). The germline V gene encodes CDR1 MNHNS and CDR2 SASEGT. The CDR3 has 15 residues. Trimming cost V 1 base and J 5 bases, with 14 bases left between them. Here the CDR3 reads CASSEGGVVETEAFF. In DNA, the CDR3 is TGTGCCAGCAGTGAAGGGGGGGTAGTGGAAACTGAAGCTTTCTTT.

This clone was seen a handful of times. The chain combines TRBV2 with TRBJ2-7, with TRBD2 matching 14 bases. The CDR3 length is 16 residues. Germline V gene sequence: CDR1 SNHLY, CDR2 FYNNEI. Germline trimming cut 7 bases from V and 2 bases from J; bases unmatched to any gene: 7. In DNA, the CDR3 is TGTGCCAGCAACCTAGGGACTAGCGGGGGAACCTACGAGCAGTACTTC. This encodes CASNLGTSGGTYEQYF.

For this clone: A much more abundant neighbour one base away suggests this may be a read error. The chain is built from TRBV7-3 and TRBJ2-3, with TRBD2 identical over 8 bases. This CDR3 has 15 residues. Germline V gene data show CDR1 as SGHTA and CDR2 as FQGTGA. V lost 4 bases, J lost 1 base, and 4 bases stayed unmatched. The CDR3 sequence is CASSSRGLGTDTQYF. CDR3 nucleotide sequence: TGTGCCAGCAGCTCACGGGGACTAGGCACAGATACGCAGTATTTT.

The chain uses TRBV5-4 and TRBJ2-5; D is perhaps TRBD1 (5 bases). Trimming stripped 0 bases from V and 5 bases from J, with 11 bases between. This CDR3 is 14 amino acids long. CDR1 and CDR2 (germline): SGHNT, YYREEE (reference sequence). The CDR3, as DNA: TGTGCCAGCAGCTTGGAAGGGGCAGGGGAGACCCAGTACTTC. Translating it yields CASSLEGAGETQYF. Full variable domain (missing parts from reference TRBV5-4 and TRBJ2-5): ETGVTQSPTHLIKTRGQQVTLRCSSQSGHNTVSWYQQALGQGPQFIFQYYREEENGRGNFPPRFSGLQFPNYSSELNVNALELDDSALYLCASSLEGAGETQYFGPGTRLLVL.

The V and J genes are TRBV30 and TRBJ2-7; 12 bases fit TRBD2. The CDR3 spans 13 residues. Germline lookup yields CDR1 GTSNPN and CDR2 SVGIG (reference sequence). J lost 10 bases, V lost 1 base, and 5 bases had no gene match. CDR3 region: CAWSGLAGVAQYF. CDR3 coding DNA: TGTGCCTGGAGTGGACTAGCGGGAGTGGCCCAGTACTTC.

This chain links TRBV25-1 with TRBJ1-6; tentatively, D is TRBD1 (5 bases). Germline CDR1 is MGHDK and CDR2 is SYGVNS. The V end was cut by 3 bases, the J end by 6 bases, with 12 bases between. This CDR3 comprises 15 residues. The CDR3 region has the DNA TGTGCCAGCAGTGACATCCGACAGCCTAATTCACCCCTCCACTTT. Translation gives CASSDIRQPNSPLHF.

This clone was seen ten or more times. Other DNA sequences within the sample encode an identical CDR3. The chain has TRBV7-9 and TRBJ2-3, with D hard to call. The CDR3 extends over 11 amino acids. CDR1 and CDR2 (germline): SEHNR, FQNEAQ (reference sequence). The V end lost 4 bases, the J end lost 5 bases, and 4 bases lay between the germline ends. CDR3 sequence reads: CASSSVDTQYF. In nucleotides, the CDR3 is TGTGCCAGCAGCTCAGTAGATACGCAGTATTTT.

The chain employs TRBV2 and TRBJ2-3; 8 nucleotides agree with TRBD2. The CDR3 is made up of 14 amino acids. Germline CDR1 and CDR2: SNHLY and FYNNEI. Trimming removed 8 bases from V and 4 bases from J; junction bases left unmatched: 8. The CDR3, as DNA: TGTGCCAGCGGAGGGAGAGCGGGGGCAGATACGCAGTATTTT. Residues: CASGGRAGADTQYF.

The rearrangement links TRBV6-6 to TRBJ2-1; TRBD1 or TRBD2 may be the D gene (5 bases each). The CDR3 is made up of 14 amino acids. Germline V lookup: CDR1 MNHNY, CDR2 SVGAGI (reference sequence). Trimming removed 4 bases at V and 9 bases at J, with 16 bases between. The CDR3 here is CASSSLVSGTEQFF. DNA for the CDR3: TGTGCCAGCAGTTCCCTTGTCTCAGGGACTGAGCAGTTCTTC.

Worth noting for this clone: Since a much larger clone is just one base distant, this may be a read error. V is TRBV2 and J is TRBJ2-7, with TRBD1 identical over 7 bases. Germline V lookup: CDR1 SNHLY, CDR2 FYNNEI. V was pared by 7 bases and J by 3 bases, with 3 bases of the junction left unmatched. The CDR3 covers 12 residues. CDR3 protein: CASTRQGYEQYF. The CDR3 DNA is TGTGCCAGCACCAGACAGGGCTACGAGCAGTACTTC.

CDR3 bases: TGTGCCACCAGCAGAGCTAACTCGGCCTACGAGCAGTACTTC. Its protein is CATSRANSAYEQYF. The rearrangement joins TRBV15 to TRBJ2-7, with D uncertain. Germline V gives CDR1 LNHNV, CDR2 YYDKDF (reference sequence). CDR3 length: 14 amino acids. V dropped 1 base and J dropped 2 bases, with 9 bases sitting between them.

This chain joins TRBV14 and TRBJ2-4, with TRBD2 matching over 8 bases. The V gene's germline CDR1 is SGHDN and CDR2 FVKESK. The CDR3 is 13 residues long. V trimming: 4 bases; J trimming: 6 bases; junction bases outside the gene matches: 2. This CDR3 is CASSRAGVNIQYF. The CDR3 DNA is TGTGCCAGCAGCCGAGCGGGAGTAAACATTCAGTACTTC.

V usage is TRBV2 and J usage is TRBJ2-1; 10 bases are a match to TRBD1. V shed 2 bases and J 7 bases; nucleotides not matched to a gene: 20. Germline CDR1 and CDR2: SNHLY and FYNNEI. This CDR3 contains 20 residues. As DNA, the CDR3 is TGTGCCAGCAGTGAATCGGGACAGGGGCTCACCGGACTAGCTTTGAATGAGCAGTTCTTC. Protein product: CASSESGQGLTGLALNEQFF.

The chain joins TRBV10-3 to TRBJ1-5; 8 nucleotides line up with TRBD1. CDR3 length: 14 amino acids. Looked up from germline, CDR1 is ENHRY and CDR2 is SYGVKD. The J segment lost 6 bases and the V segment lost 5 bases, leaving 6 bases of the junction unmatched. The CDR3 sequence is CAISLDRAGQPQHF. DNA for the CDR3: TGTGCCATCAGTCTGGACAGGGCCGGTCAGCCCCAGCATTTT.

The chain uses TRBV5-1 and TRBJ1-5, with D unresolved. CDR1 SGHRS and CDR2 YFSETQ come from the germline V gene. The CDR3 consists of 15 residues. V was pared by 0 bases and J by 0 bases, with 7 bases between. The DNA of the CDR3 is TGCGCCAGCAGCTTGGAAGGGCATAGCAATCAGCCCCAGCATTTT. It specifies CASSLEGHSNQPQHF.

V gene TRBV18 combines with J gene TRBJ2-3; 14 nucleotides align to TRBD2. V shed 4 bases, J shed 5 bases, and the junction held 5 bases outside the gene matches. Per the germline V gene, CDR1 is KGHSH and CDR2 is LQKENI. CDR3 length: 16 amino acids. The CDR3 sequence is CASSQTSGGAKDTQYF. As DNA, the CDR3 is TGTGCCAGCTCACAGACTAGCGGGGGGGCCAAAGATACGCAGTATTTT.

On this clone itself: The same CDR3 also results from other DNA sequences found in this sample. The chain carries TRBV7-6 and TRBJ2-1; perhaps TRBD2 as D (6 bases). V shed 2 bases and J shed 2 bases, with 7 bases lying between them. This CDR3 has 14 residues. In germline, CDR1 is SGHVS, CDR2 FNYEAQ. CDR3 protein: CASSLSSAYNEQFF. CDR3 bases: TGTGCCAGCAGCTTATCTAGCGCCTACAATGAGCAGTTCTTC.

The chain links TRBV14 to TRBJ1-1; weak D call: TRBD1 (6 bases). This CDR3 has 13 residues. Germline V gives CDR1 SGHDN, CDR2 FVKESK. V was trimmed by 2 bases and J by 6 bases, leaving 10 bases between them. The CDR3 sequence is CASSQTGSPEAFF. CDR3 in DNA: TGTGCCAGCAGCCAAACAGGGTCCCCTGAAGCTTTCTTT.

V and J are TRBV27 and TRBJ1-1; a possible D gene is TRBD1 (5 bases). Trimming shortened V by 11 bases and J by 10 bases, and 23 bases separated the two germline ends. Germline CDR1 MNHEY, CDR2 SMNVEV (reference sequence). The CDR3 sequence is 13 residues long. The CDR3 coding sequence is TGTGCCGTGTTAGGTAACAGGCACGATCGAGCTTTCTTT. This gives the protein CAVLGNRHDRAFF.